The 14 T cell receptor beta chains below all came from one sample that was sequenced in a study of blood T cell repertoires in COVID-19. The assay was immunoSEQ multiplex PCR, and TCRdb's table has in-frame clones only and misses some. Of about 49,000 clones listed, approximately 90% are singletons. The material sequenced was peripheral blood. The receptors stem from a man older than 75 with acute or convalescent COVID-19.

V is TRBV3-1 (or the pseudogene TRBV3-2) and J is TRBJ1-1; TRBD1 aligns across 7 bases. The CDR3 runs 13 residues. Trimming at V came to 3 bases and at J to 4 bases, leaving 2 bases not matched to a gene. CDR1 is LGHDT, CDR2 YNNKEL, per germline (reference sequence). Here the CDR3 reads CASSQAGGTEAFF. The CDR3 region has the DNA TGTGCCAGCAGCCAGGCAGGGGGCACTGAAGCTTTCTTT.

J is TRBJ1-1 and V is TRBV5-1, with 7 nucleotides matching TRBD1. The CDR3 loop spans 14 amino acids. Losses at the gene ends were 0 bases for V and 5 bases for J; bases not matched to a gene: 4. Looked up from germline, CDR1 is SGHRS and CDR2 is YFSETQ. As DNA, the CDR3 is TGCGCCAGCAGCTTGGGCTCCAGGGGGACTGAAGCTTTCTTT. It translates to CASSLGSRGTEAFF.

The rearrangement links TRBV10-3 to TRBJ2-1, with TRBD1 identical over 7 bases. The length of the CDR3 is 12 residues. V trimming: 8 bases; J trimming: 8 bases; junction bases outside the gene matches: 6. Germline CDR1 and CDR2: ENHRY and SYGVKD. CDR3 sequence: CAIRQGSDEQFF. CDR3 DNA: TGTGCCATCCGACAGGGTTCGGATGAGCAGTTCTTC.

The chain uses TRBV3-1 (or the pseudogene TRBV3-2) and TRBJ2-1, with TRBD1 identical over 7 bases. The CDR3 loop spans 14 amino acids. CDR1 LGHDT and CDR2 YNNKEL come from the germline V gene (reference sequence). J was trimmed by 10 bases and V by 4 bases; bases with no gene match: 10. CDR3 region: CASSLQTGSREQFF. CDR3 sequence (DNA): TGTGCCAGCAGCCTCCAGACAGGGTCTCGGGAGCAGTTCTTC.

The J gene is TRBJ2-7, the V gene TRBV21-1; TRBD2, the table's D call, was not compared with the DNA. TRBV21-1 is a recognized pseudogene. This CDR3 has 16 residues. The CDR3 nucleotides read TGTGCCAGCAGCAAAATAGCGGCGTTTTTCTCCTACGAGCAGTACTTC. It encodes CASSKIAAFFSYEQYF.

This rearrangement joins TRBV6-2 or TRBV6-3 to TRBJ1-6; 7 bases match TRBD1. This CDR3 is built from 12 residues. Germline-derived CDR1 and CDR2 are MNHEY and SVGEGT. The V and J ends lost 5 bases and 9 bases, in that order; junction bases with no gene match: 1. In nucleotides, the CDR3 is TGTGCCAGCAGTAACAGGGGTTCACCCCTCCACTTT. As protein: CASSNRGSPLHF.

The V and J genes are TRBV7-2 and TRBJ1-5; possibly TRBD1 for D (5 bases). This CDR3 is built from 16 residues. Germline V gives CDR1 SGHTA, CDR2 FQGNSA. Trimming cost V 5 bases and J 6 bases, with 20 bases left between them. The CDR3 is CASSPNGPGGGQPQHF. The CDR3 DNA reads TGTGCCAGCAGCCCTAACGGCCCCGGCGGGGGTCAGCCCCAGCATTTT.

CDR3 sequence (DNA): TGCAGCGCCAGGGACAACTCCGGGGAGCTGTTTTTT. Its translation is CSARDNSGELFF. The J gene is TRBJ2-2, the V gene TRBV29-1, with a possible D match to TRBD1 (6 bases). Trimming took 7 bases from V and 6 from J, leaving 12 bases between them. The CDR3 is 12 residues long. CDR1 is SQVTM, CDR2 ANQGSEA, per germline.

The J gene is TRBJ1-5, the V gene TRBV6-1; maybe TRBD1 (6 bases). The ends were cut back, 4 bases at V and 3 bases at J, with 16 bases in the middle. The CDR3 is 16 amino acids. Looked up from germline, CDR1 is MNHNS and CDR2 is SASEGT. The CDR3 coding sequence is TGTGCCAGCAGTGGATCAGCCAGGGGATACAATCAGCCCCAGCATTTT. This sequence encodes CASSGSARGYNQPQHF.

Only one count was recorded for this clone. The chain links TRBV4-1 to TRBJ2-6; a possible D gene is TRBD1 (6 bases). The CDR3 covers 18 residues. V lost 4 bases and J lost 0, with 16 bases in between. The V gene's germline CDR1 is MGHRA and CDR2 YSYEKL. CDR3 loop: CASSRRDTQSSGANVLTF. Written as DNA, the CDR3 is TGCGCCAGCAGCCGCCGGGACACCCAGAGCTCTGGGGCCAACGTCCTGACTTTC.

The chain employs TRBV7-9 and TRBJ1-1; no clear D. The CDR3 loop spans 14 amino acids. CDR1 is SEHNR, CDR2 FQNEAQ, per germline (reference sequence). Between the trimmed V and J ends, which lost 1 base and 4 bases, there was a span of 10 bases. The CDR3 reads CASSLGSWSTEAFF. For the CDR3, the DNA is TGTGCCAGCAGCTTAGGAAGTTGGAGCACTGAAGCTTTCTTT.

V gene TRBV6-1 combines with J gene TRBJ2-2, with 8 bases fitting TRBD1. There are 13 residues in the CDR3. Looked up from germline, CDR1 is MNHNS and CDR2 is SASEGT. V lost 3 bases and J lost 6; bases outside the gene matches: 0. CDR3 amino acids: CASSETGAGELFF. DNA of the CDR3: TGTGCCAGCAGTGAGACAGGGGCCGGGGAGCTGTTTTTT.

The CDR3 nucleotides read TGTGCCAGCAGTGAAACCCCTCCGGGGGGAACTGGAAACACCATATATTTT. Amino acid sequence: CASSETPPGGTGNTIYF. This chain connects TRBV6-1 to TRBJ1-3; D might be TRBD1 (5 bases). Germline V gives CDR1 MNHNS, CDR2 SASEGT. This CDR3 spans 17 amino acids. Deletions cut 2 bases from V and 2 bases from J, with 16 bases between.

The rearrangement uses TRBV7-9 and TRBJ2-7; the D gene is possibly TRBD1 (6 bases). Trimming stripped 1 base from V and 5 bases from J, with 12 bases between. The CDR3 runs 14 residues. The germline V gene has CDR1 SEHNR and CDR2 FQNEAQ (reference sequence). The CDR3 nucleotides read TGTGCCAGCAGCTTAGACCAGGGGACCCACGAGCAGTACTTC. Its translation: CASSLDQGTHEQYF.